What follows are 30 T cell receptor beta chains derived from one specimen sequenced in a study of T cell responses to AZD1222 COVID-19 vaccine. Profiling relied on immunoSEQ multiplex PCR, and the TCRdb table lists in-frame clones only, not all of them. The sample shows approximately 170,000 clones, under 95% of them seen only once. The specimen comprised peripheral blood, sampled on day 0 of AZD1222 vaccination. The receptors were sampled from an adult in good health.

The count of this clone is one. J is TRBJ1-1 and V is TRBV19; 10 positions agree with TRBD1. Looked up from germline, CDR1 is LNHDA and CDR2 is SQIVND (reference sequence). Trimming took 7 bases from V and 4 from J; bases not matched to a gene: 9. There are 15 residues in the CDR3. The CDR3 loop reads CASTYWDRGGTEAFF. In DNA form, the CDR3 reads TGTGCCAGTACCTATTGGGACAGGGGAGGCACTGAAGCTTTCTTT.

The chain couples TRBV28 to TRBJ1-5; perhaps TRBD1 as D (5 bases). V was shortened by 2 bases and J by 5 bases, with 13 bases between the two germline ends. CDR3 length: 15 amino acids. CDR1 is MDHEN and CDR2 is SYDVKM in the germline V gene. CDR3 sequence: CASSLPPLGDQPQHF. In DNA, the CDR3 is TGTGCCAGCAGTTTACCCCCCTTGGGGGATCAGCCCCAGCATTTT.

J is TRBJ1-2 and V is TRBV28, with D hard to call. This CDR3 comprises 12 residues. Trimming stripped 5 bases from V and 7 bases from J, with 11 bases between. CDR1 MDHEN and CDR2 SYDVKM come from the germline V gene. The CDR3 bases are TGTGCCAGCAGTCTACAATTGGGTGGCTACACCTTC. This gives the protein CASSLQLGGYTF.

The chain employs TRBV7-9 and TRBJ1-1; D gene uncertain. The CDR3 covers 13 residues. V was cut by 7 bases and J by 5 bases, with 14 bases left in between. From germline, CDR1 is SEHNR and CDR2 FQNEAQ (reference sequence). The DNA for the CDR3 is TGTGCCAGCACTTCAATGTTAGGTACTGAAGCTTTCTTT. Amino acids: CASTSMLGTEAFF.

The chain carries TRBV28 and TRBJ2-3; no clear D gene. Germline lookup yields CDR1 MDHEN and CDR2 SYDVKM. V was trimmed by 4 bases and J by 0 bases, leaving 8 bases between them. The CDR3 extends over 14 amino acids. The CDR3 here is CASSSTRSTDTQYF. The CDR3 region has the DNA TGTGCCAGCAGTTCGACACGAAGCACAGATACGCAGTATTTT.

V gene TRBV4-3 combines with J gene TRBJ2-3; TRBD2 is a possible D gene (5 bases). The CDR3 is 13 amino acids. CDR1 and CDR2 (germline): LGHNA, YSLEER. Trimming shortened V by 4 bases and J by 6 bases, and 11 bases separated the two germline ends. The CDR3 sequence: CASSPDSSDTQYF. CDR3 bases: TGCGCCAGCAGCCCGGACTCGAGCGATACGCAGTATTTT.

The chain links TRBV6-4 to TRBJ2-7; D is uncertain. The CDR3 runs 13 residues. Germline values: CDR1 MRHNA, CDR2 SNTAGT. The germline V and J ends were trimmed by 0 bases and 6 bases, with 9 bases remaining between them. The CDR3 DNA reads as TGTGCCAGCAGTGACTCCGGAAAGTCCGAGCAGTACTTC. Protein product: CASSDSGKSEQYF.

The CDR3 DNA reads TGTGCCAGCAGCTCGCTCGGAACAGCAACTAATGAAAAACTGTTTTTT. Its translation: CASSSLGTATNEKLFF. The V call is TRBV5-6, the J call TRBJ1-4; D is unresolved. Trimming shortened V by 3 bases and J by 0 bases, and 12 bases separated the two germline ends. Germline V gene sequence: CDR1 SGHDT, CDR2 YYEEEE. This CDR3 has 16 amino acids.

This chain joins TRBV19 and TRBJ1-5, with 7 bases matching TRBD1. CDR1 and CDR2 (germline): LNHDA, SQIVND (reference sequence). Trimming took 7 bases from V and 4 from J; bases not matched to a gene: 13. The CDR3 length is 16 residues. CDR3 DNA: TGTGCCAGTACCCTCCGAACAGGGGTTGGTAATCAGCCCCAGCATTTT. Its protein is CASTLRTGVGNQPQHF.

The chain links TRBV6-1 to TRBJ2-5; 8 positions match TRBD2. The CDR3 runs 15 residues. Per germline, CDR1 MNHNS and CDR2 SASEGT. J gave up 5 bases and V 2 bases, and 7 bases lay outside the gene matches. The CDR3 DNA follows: TGTGCCAGCAGTGAACCCGGGAGGGGAGGGGAGACCCAGTACTTC. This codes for CASSEPGRGGETQYF.

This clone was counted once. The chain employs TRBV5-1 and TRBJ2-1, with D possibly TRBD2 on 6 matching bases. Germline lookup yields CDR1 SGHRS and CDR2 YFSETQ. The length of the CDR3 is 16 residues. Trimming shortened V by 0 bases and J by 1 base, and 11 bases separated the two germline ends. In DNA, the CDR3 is TGCGCCAGCAGCTTGGCTGGCGGGAAGTCCTACAATGAGCAGTTCTTC. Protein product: CASSLAGGKSYNEQFF.

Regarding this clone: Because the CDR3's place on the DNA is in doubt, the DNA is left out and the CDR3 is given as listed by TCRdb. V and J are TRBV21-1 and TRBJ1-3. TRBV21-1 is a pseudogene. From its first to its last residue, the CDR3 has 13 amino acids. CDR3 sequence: CASRVGSGNTIYF.

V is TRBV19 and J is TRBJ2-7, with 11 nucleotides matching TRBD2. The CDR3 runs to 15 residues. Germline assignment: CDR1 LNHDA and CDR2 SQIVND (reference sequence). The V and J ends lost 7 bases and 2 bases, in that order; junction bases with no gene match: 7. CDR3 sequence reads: CASKFGTSGTYEQYF. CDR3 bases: TGTGCCAGTAAGTTCGGGACTAGCGGAACCTACGAGCAGTACTTC.

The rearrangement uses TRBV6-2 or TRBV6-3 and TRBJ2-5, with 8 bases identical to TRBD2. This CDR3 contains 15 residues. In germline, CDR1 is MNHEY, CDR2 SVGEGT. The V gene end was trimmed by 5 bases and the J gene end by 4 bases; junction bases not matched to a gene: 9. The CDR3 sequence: CASSQREWNGETQYF. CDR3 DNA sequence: TGTGCCAGCAGTCAGCGGGAGTGGAACGGAGAGACCCAGTACTTC.

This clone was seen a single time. The CDR3 loop is CATSHPGNTGELFF. DNA of the CDR3: TGTGCCACCTCCCATCCGGGGAACACCGGGGAGCTGTTTTTT. This chain joins TRBV3-1 (or the pseudogene TRBV3-2) and TRBJ2-2; D is unresolved. Looked up from germline, CDR1 is LGHDT and CDR2 is YNNKEL (reference sequence). The V end lost 10 bases, the J end lost 1 base, and 13 bases lay between the germline ends. This CDR3 comprises 14 residues.

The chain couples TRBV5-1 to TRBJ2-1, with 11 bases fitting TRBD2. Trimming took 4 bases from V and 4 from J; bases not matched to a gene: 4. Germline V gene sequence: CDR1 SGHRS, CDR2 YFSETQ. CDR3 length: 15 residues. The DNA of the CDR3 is TGCGCCAGCAGCACTAGCGGGAGCCTTTACAATGAGCAGTTCTTC. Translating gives CASSTSGSLYNEQFF.

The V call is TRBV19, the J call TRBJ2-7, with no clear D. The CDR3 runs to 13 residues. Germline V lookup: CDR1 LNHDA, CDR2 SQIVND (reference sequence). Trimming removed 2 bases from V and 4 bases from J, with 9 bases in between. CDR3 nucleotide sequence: TGTGCCAGTAGTATATCACAAGGATACGAGCAGTACTTC. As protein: CASSISQGYEQYF.

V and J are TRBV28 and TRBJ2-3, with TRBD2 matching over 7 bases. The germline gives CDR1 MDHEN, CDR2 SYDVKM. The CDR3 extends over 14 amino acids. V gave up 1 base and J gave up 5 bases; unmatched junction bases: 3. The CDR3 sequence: CASSLFAGVDTQYF. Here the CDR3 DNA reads TGTGCCAGCAGTTTATTCGCGGGAGTAGATACGCAGTATTTT. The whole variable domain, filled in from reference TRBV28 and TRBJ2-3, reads DVKVTQSSRYLVKRTGEKVFLECVQDMDHENMFWYRQDPGLGLRLIYFSYDVKMKEKGDIPEGYSVSREKKERFSLILESASTNQTSMYLCASSLFAGVDTQYFGPGTRLTVL.

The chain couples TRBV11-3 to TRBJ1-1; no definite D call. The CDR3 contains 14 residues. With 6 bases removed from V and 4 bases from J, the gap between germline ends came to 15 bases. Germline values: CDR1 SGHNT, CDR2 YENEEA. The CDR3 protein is CASRQTTGGTEAFF. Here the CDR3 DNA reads TGTGCCAGCAGACAGACCACGGGCGGCACTGAAGCTTTCTTT.

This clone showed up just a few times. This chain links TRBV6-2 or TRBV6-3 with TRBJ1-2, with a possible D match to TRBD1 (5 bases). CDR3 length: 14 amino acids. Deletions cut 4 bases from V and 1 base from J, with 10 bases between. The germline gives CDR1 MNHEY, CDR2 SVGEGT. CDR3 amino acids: CASSFPGINYGYTF. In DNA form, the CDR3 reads TGTGCCAGCAGTTTTCCAGGGATTAACTATGGCTACACCTTC.

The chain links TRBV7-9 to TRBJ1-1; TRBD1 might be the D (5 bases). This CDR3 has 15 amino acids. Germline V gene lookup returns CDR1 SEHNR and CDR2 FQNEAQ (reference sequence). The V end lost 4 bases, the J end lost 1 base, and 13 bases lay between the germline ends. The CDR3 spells CASSSADRENTEAFF. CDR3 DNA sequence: TGTGCCAGCAGCTCAGCCGACAGAGAGAACACTGAAGCTTTCTTT.

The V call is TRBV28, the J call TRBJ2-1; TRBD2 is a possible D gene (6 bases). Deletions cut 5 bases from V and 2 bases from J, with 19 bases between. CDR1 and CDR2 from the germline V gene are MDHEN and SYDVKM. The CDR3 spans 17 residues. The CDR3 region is CASSPNFPGTPYNEQFF. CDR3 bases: TGTGCCAGCAGTCCTAATTTCCCCGGGACTCCCTACAATGAGCAGTTCTTC.

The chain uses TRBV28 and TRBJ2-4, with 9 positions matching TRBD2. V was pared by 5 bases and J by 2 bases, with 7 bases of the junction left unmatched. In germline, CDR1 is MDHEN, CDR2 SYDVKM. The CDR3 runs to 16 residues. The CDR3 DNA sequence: TGTGCCAGCAGTCCAATAGCGGGAGATCCCAAAAACATTCAGTACTTC. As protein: CASSPIAGDPKNIQYF.

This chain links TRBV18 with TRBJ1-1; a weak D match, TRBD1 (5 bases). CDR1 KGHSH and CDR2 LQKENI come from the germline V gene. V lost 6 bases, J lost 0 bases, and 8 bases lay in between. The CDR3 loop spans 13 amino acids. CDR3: CASSDSMNTEAFF. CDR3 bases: TGTGCCAGCTCCGACAGCATGAACACTGAAGCTTTCTTT.

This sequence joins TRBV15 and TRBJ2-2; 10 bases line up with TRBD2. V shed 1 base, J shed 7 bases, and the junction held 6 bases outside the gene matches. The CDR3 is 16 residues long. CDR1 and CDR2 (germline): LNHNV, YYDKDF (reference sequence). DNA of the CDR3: TGTGCCACCAGCAGAGTGGGCCTAGCGGGAGACGGGGAGCTGTTTTTT. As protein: CATSRVGLAGDGELFF.

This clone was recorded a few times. CDR3 sequence reads: CASRQGLSPGELFF. The CDR3 DNA is TGTGCCAGCAGACAGGGTTTGTCTCCGGGGGAGCTGTTTTTT. The chain has TRBV4-2 and TRBJ2-2, with a weak D call TRBD1 (6 bases). CDR3 length equals 14 residues. Trimming took off 6 bases at V and 8 bases at J, with 16 bases between the two ends. CDR1 and CDR2 from the germline V gene are LGHNA and YNFKEQ.

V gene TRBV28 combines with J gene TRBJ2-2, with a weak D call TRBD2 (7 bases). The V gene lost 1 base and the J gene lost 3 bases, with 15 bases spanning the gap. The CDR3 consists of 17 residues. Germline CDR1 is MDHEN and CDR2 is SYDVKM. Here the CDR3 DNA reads TGTGCCAGCAGTTTATTTGGCGGGGGCAGTTACACCGGGGAGCTGTTTTTT. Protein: CASSLFGGGSYTGELFF.

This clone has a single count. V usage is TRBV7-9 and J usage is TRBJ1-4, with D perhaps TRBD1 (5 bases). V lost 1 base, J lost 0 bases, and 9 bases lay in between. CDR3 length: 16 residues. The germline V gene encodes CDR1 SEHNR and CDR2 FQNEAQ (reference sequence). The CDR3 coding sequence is TGTGCCAGCAGCTTAGGGGGACTTGCAACTAATGAAAAACTGTTTTTT. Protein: CASSLGGLATNEKLFF.

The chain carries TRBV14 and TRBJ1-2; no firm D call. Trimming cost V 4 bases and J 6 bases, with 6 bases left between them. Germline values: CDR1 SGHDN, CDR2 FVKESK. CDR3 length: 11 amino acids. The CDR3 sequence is CASSLGDGYTF. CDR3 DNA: TGTGCCAGCAGCCTTGGAGATGGCTACACCTTC.

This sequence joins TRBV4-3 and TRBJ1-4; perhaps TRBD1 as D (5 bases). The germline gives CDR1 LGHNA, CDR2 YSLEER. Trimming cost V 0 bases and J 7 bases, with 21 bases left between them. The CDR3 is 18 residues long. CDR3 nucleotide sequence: TGCGCCAGCAGCCAAGATATGAGTAGGGGCGGGGGTATTGAAAAACTGTTTTTT. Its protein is CASSQDMSRGGGIEKLFF.